This T cell receptor beta chain was sequenced for a study of blood T cell repertoires in COVID-19. Study background: Sources were T cells, B-cell-depleted T cells, or PBMCs; the material itself was cDNA or gDNA.

The V end lost 3 bases, the J end lost 2 bases, and 11 bases lay between the germline ends. Germline lookup yields CDR1 KGHSH and CDR2 LQKENI. The CDR3 consists of 14 residues. This clone was counted once. Original processing notes: Amplification with reference gene primers provided the estimates of nucleated cell counts. Data came from immunoSEQ multiplex PCR; TCRdb stores just in-frame clones and leaves some out. For V, J and clone size, that table is used; D and trimming come from the DNA. The sample contains over 95,000 clones, about 89% of which appear only once. The sample consisted of peripheral blood. The origin of this receptor is a human donor with acute or convalescent COVID-19. The donor label of this sample is uncertain. The chain links TRBV18 to TRBJ2-7; D is perhaps TRBD2 (5 bases). The CDR3 DNA is TGTGCCAGCTCACCCGCCAGCGGACCCTACGAGCAGTACTTC. Translated, it gives CASSPASGPYEQYF.